The 9 T cell receptor beta chains below come from one sample, sequenced in a study of T cell repertoires in cytomegalovirus infection. Their target antigens are unknown. TCRdb reprocessed the reads via MiXCR and lists one record per CDR3 protein. The table lists 680,000 or so distinct CDR3 sequences, roughly 36% of them singletons. The specimen comprised cultured PBMCs, sampled from culture after CMV antigen stimulation. These receptor sequences come from a human donor in good health (CMV status not recorded). Some clones in this sample may be carry-over from other donors' samples.

This chain connects TRBV6-2 or TRBV6-3 to TRBJ2-1, with 8 nucleotides matching TRBD2. This CDR3 has 21 residues. V trimming: 2 bases; J trimming: 0 bases; junction bases outside the gene matches: 18. Germline CDR1 MNHEY, CDR2 SVGEGT. CDR3 in amino acids: CASSYPLRLAGRISSYNEQFF. The CDR3, as DNA: TGTGCCAGCAGTTACCCTCTTCGGCTAGCGGGCCGTATCAGCTCCTACAATGAGCAGTTCTTC.

This chain joins TRBV12-3 or TRBV12-4 and TRBJ2-2; 9 bases fit TRBD2. Trimming at V came to 3 bases and at J to 1 base, leaving 3 bases not matched to a gene. The CDR3 runs to 16 residues. The DNA for the CDR3 is TGTGCCAGCAGTTTGGTACTAGCGGGGAACACCGGGGAGCTGTTTTTT. It codes for CASSLVLAGNTGELFF.

This sequence joins TRBV2 and TRBJ2-3; no clear D gene. This CDR3 is 12 amino acids long. The ends were cut back, 4 bases at V and 4 bases at J, with 6 bases in the middle. Germline V gene sequence: CDR1 SNHLY, CDR2 FYNNEI. CDR3 DNA sequence: TGTGCCAGCAGTGGGCAGTCAGATACGCAGTATTTT. Protein sequence: CASSGQSDTQYF.

The CDR3 spells CASSSSRNSLGEQYF. The CDR3 nucleotides read TGTGCCAGCAGTTCATCGAGGAACAGCTTGGGCGAGCAGTACTTC. The V and J genes are TRBV2 and TRBJ2-7; no clear D gene. V was cut by 5 bases and J by 6 bases, with 20 bases left in between. The CDR3 is 15 residues long. From germline, CDR1 is SNHLY and CDR2 FYNNEI.

This clonotype was seen a few times. The chain has TRBV12-3 or TRBV12-4 and TRBJ2-1; TRBD1 matches 7 bases. The CDR3 runs to 15 residues. V gave up 3 bases and J gave up 2 bases; unmatched junction bases: 4. CDR3: CASSLRDRPYNEQFF. The CDR3 nucleotides read TGTGCCAGCAGTTTGAGGGACAGACCCTACAATGAGCAGTTCTTC.

The chain links TRBV7-6 to TRBJ2-7; D is uncertain. Germline values: CDR1 SGHVS, CDR2 FNYEAQ. The CDR3 totals 15 residues. V lost 5 bases, J lost 0 bases, and 14 bases lay in between. CDR3 bases: TGTGCCAGCAGCCCGGATCCGAGGCTCTCCTACGAGCAGTACTTC. It encodes CASSPDPRLSYEQYF. Using reference TRBV7-6 and TRBJ2-7 for the parts outside the CDR3, the full variable domain is GAGVSQSPRYKVTKRGQDVALRCDPISGHVSLYWYRQALGQGPEFLTYFNYEAQQDKSGLPNDRFSAERPEGSISTLTIQRTEQRDSAMYRCASSPDPRLSYEQYFGPGTRLTVT.

This chain uses TRBV19 with TRBJ1-3, with D possibly TRBD1 on 5 matching bases. Germline V gene lookup returns CDR1 LNHDA and CDR2 SQIVND (reference sequence). V lost 7 bases, J lost 1 base, and 11 bases lay in between. The CDR3 is 14 amino acids. CDR3 residues: CASMSRDSGNTIYF. In DNA, the CDR3 is TGTGCCAGTATGAGCAGGGATTCTGGAAACACCATATATTTT.

Points on this clonotype: At one of its ends the junction is not consistent with the germline gene, which may arise from a read error. The chain combines TRBV20-1 with TRBJ1-1; possibly TRBD1 for D (6 bases). In germline, CDR1 is DFQATT, CDR2 SNEGSKA (reference sequence). This CDR3 is 13 amino acids long. Here the CDR3 DNA reads TGCAGGGCTAGAGAGGGGGGGAACACTGAAGCTTTCTTT. Encoded protein: CRAREGGNTEAFF.

This clonotype showed up just once. The chain employs TRBV6-6 and TRBJ1-4; D gene unclear. With 1 base removed from V and 9 bases from J, the gap between germline ends came to 15 bases. Germline V lookup: CDR1 MNHNY, CDR2 SVGAGI (reference sequence). The CDR3 is 15 amino acids. This chain's CDR3 is CASSYFPVQGQKLFF. DNA for the CDR3: TGTGCCAGCAGTTACTTCCCCGTGCAAGGCCAAAAACTGTTTTTT.